This T cell receptor (beta chain) was identified in a study of cytotoxic CD8 clonotypes in ibrutinib-treated CLL. Study summary: Following a median about eleven months of treatment, with a range of 6 to 36, response samples were taken. Whole-study findings and limits: Exceeding age-matched healthy donors, baseline clonality also tracked the counts of circulating CD8+ T cells. Clonality showed a rise at ibrutinib response that reversed toward baseline at progression.

Concerning this clone itself: Antigen specificity is unknown.

Sequencing was designed to attain a depth spanning 1 in 200,000 to 1 in 1 million T cells. Clones were read by immunoSEQ multiplex PCR, and TCRdb kept only the in-frame ones, dropping some. This table has 150,000 to 200,000 clones, less than 85% appearing once. Germline V CDR1 and CDR2: MNHEY, SVGAGI. V lost 0 bases to trimming and J lost 4 bases, with 8 bases between them. CDR3 size: 14 residues. The sample here was PBMCs, taken after 24 months of ibrutinib treatment. The V and J genes are TRBV6-5 and TRBJ2-3; D may be TRBD1 (6 bases). This receptor was obtained from a human donor with chronic lymphocytic leukemia. CDR3 sequence reads: CASSYSSGADTQYF. CDR3 coding DNA: TGTGCCAGCAGTTACTCGTCAGGGGCAGATACGCAGTATTTT.